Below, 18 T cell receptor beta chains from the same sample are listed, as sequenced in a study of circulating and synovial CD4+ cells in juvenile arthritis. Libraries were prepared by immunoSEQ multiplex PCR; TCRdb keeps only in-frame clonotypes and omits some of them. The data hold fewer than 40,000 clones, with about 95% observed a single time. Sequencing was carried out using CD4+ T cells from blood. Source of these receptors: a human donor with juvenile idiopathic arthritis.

CDR3 DNA: TGTGCCAGCAGCATCGACAGATTTAGCACAGATACGCAGTATTTT. This codes for CASSIDRFSTDTQYF. The chain carries TRBV7-2 and TRBJ2-3, with D possibly TRBD1 on 5 matching bases. CDR1 and CDR2 from the germline V gene are SGHTA and FQGNSA. The germline V and J ends were trimmed by 5 bases and 0 bases, with 12 bases remaining between them. The CDR3 runs 15 residues. Drawing the rest from reference TRBV7-2 and TRBJ2-3, the complete variable domain is GAGVSQSPSNKVTEKGKDVELRCDPISGHTALYWYRQSLGQGLEFLIYFQGNSAPDKSGLPSDRFSAERTGGSVSTLTIQRTQQEDSAVYLCASSIDRFSTDTQYFGPGTRLTVL.

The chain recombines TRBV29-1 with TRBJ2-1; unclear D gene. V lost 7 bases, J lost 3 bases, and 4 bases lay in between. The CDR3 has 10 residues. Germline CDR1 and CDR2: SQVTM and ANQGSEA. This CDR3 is CSAGYNEQFF. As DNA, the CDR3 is TGCAGCGCCGGCTACAATGAGCAGTTCTTC.

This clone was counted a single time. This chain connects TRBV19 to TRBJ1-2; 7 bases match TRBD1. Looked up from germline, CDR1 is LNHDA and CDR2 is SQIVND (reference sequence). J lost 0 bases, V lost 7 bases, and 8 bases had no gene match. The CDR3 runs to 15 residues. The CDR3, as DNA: TGTGCCAGTACGTCTACAGGGGATTCTAACTATGGCTACACCTTC. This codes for CASTSTGDSNYGYTF.

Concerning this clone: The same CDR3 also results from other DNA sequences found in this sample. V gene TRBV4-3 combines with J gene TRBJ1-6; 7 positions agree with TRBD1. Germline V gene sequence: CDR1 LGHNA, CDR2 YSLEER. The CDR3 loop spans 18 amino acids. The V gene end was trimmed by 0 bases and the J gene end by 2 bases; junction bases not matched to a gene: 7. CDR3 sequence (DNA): TGCGCCAGCAGCCAAGATGGAACAGGGGTGACCTATAATTCACCCCTCCACTTT. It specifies CASSQDGTGVTYNSPLHF.

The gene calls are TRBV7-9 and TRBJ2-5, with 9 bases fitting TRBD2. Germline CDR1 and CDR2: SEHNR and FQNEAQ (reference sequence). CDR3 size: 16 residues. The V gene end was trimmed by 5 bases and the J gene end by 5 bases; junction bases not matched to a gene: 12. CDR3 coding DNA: TGTGCCAGCAGCCGCGACTCAGCGGGAGGAGCGGAGACCCAGTACTTC. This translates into CASSRDSAGGAETQYF.

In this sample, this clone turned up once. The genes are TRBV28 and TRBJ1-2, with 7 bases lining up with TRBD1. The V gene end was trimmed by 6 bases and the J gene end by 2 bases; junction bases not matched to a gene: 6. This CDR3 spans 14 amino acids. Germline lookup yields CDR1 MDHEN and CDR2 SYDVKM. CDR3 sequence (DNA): TGTGCCAGCAGGCGACAGGGTGGGAACTATGGCTACACCTTC. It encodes CASRRQGGNYGYTF.

The DNA for the CDR3 is TGTGCCAGCAGCGGGACAGGGGGCAAGGATACGCAGTATTTT. This codes for CASSGTGGKDTQYF. This sequence joins TRBV2 and TRBJ2-3; 12 nucleotides match TRBD1. Per the germline V gene, CDR1 is SNHLY and CDR2 is FYNNEI. The ends lost 6 bases at V and 6 bases at J; junction bases unmatched: 4. The CDR3 has 14 residues.

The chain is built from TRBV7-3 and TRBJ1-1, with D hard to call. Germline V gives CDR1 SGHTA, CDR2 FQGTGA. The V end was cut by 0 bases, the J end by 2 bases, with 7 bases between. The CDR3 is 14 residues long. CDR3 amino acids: CASSLTPGNTEAFF. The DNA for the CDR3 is TGTGCCAGCAGCTTAACCCCAGGAAACACTGAAGCTTTCTTT. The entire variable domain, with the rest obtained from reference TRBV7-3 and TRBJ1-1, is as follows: GAGVSQTPSNKVTEKGKYVELRCDPISGHTALYWYRQSLGQGPEFLIYFQGTGAADDSGLPNDRFFAVRPEGSVSTLKIQRTERGDSAVYLCASSLTPGNTEAFFGQGTRLTVV.

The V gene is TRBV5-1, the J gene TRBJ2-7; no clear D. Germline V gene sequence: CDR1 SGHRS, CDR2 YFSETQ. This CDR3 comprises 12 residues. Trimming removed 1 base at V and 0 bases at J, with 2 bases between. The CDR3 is CASSLLSYEQYF. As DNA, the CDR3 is TGCGCCAGCAGCTTGCTCTCCTACGAGCAGTACTTC.

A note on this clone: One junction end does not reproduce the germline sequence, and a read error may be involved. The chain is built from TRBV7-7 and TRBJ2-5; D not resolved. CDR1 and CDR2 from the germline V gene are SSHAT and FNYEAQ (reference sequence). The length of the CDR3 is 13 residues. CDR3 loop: CASSLGPRETQYF. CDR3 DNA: TGTGCTAGCAGCTTAGGTCCGCGAGAGACCCAGTACTTC. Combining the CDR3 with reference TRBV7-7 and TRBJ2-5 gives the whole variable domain GAGVSQSPRYKVTKRGQDVTLRCDPISSHATLYWYQQALGQGPEFLTYFNYEAQPDKSGLPSDRFSAERPEGSISTLTIQRTEQRDSAMYRCASSLGPRETQYFGPGTRLLVL.

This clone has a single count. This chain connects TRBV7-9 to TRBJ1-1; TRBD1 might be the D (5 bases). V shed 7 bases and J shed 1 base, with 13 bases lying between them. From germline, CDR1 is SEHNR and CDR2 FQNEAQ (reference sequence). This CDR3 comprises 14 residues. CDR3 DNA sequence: TGTGCCAGCACCCAGGGTTTCGGGAACACTGAAGCTTTCTTT. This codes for CASTQGFGNTEAFF. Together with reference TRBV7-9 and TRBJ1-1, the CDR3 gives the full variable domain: DTGVSQNPRHKITKRGQNVTFRCDPISEHNRLYWYRQTLGQGPEFLTYFQNEAQLEKSRLLSDRFSAERPKGSFSTLEIQRTEQGDSAMYLCASTQGFGNTEAFFGQGTRLTVV.

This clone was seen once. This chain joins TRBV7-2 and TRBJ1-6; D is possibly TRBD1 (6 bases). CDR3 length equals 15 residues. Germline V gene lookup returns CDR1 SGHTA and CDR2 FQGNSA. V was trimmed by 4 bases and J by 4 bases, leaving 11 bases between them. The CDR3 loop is CASSSGQDYNSPLHF. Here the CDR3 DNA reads TGTGCCAGCAGCTCGGGACAAGATTATAATTCACCCCTCCACTTT.

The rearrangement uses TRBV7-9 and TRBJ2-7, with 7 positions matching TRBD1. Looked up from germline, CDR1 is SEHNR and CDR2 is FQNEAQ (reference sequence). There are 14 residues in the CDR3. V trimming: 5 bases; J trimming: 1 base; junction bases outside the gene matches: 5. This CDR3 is CASSPGQLSYEQYF. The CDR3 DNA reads TGTGCCAGCAGCCCGGGACAGCTGTCCTACGAGCAGTACTTC.

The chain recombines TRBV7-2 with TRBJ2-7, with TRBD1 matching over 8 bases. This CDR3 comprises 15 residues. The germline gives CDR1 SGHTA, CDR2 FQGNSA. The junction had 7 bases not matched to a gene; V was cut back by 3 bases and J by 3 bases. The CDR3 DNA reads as TGTGCCAGCAGCTTCAGGGGGCGCCCCAACTACGAGCAGTACTTC. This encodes CASSFRGRPNYEQYF.

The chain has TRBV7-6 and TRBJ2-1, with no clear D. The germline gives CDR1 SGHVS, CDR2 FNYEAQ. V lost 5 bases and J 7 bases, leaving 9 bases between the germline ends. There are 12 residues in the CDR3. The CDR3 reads CASSAYGNEQFF. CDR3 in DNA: TGTGCCAGCAGCGCTTACGGGAATGAGCAGTTCTTC.

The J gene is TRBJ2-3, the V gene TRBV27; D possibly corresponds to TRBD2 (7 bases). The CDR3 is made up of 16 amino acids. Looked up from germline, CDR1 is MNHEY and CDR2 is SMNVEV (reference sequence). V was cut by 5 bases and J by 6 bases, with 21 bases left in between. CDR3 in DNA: TGTGCCAGCAGTCGATTCGGGACAAGGGAGGGGGATACGCAGTATTTT. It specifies CASSRFGTREGDTQYF.

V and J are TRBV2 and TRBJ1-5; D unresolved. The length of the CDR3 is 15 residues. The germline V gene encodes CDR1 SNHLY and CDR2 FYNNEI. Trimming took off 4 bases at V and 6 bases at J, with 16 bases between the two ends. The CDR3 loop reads CASSGALRASQPQHF. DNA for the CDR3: TGTGCCAGCAGTGGGGCTTTGAGGGCTTCTCAGCCCCAGCATTTT.

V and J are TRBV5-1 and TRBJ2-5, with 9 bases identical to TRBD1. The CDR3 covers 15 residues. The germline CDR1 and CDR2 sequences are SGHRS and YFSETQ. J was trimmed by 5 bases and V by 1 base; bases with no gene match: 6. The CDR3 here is CASSLRTGDGETQYF. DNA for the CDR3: TGCGCCAGCAGCTTGCGGACAGGGGATGGGGAGACCCAGTACTTC. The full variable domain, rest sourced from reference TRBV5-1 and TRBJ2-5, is KAGVTQTPRYLIKTRGQQVTLSCSPISGHRSVSWYQQTPGQGLQFLFEYFSETQRNKGNFPGRFSGRQFSNSRSEMNVSTLELGDSALYLCASSLRTGDGETQYFGPGTRLLVL.